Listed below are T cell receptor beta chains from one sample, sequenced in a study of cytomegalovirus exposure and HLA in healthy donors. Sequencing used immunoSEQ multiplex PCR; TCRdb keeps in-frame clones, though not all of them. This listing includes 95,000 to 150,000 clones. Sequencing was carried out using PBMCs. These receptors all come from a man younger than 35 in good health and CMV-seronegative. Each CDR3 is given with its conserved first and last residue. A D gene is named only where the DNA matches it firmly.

CASTETRAGRRGEQYF	TGTGCCAGCACCGAAACAAGGGCGGGACGACGAGGTGAGCAGTACTTC	-	TRBV27	TRBJ2-7
CASSNRGYGYTF	TGTGCCAGCAGTAACAGGGGGTATGGCTACACCTTC	TRBD1	TRBV27	TRBJ1-2
CASSAVSRGNSPLHF	TGTGCCAGCAGCGCAGTGAGCAGGGGTAATTCACCCCTCCACTTT	-	TRBV6-5	TRBJ1-6
CASSQLTGGNSGANVLTF	TGTGCCAGCTCACAGTTGACAGGGGGGAACTCTGGGGCCAACGTCCTGACTTTC	TRBD1	TRBV18	TRBJ2-6
CASSVSSRGGEKTQYF	TGTGCCAGCAGCGTATCGTCCAGGGGCGGTGAAAAGACCCAGTACTTC	-	TRBV9	TRBJ2-5
CASSLNLAGGQNTGELFF	TGCGCCAGCAGCTTGAACCTAGCGGGGGGCCAGAACACCGGGGAGCTGTTTTTT	TRBD2	TRBV5-1	TRBJ2-2
CASNSGERGFYGYTF	TGCGCCAGCAATTCGGGTGAACGGGGGTTCTATGGCTACACCTTC	-	TRBV5-1	TRBJ1-2
CAWSAARYEQYF	TGTGCCTGGAGTGCAGCGAGGTACGAGCAGTACTTC	-	TRBV30	TRBJ2-7
CASRRGETQYF	TGCGCCAGCAGAAGGGGGGAGACCCAGTACTTC	-	TRBV10-2	TRBJ2-5
CASSYGLVLNEKLFF	TGCGCCAGCAGCTACGGTCTAGTACTTAATGAAAAACTGTTTTTT	-	TRBV5-1	TRBJ1-4
CASSLVGADTQYF	TGTGCCAGCAGCTTGGTAGGGGCCGATACGCAGTATTTT	-	TRBV5-5	TRBJ2-3
CASSRQQGLREAFF	TGTGCCAGCAGCAGACAACAGGGGCTACGGGAAGCTTTCTTT	TRBD1	TRBV9	TRBJ1-1
CASSFGKGENSYEQYF	TGTGCCAGCAGCTTTGGGAAGGGAGAGAACTCCTACGAGCAGTACTTC	-	TRBV7-9	TRBJ2-7
CSVELRGRGRGYTF	TGCAGCGTTGAACTTCGCGGCAGGGGCCGGGGCTACACCTTC	-	TRBV29-1	TRBJ1-2
CASSQNRGPYEQYF	TGTGCCAGCAGCCAAAACAGGGGACCCTACGAGCAGTACTTC	TRBD1	TRBV7-2	TRBJ2-7
CSATGVNEQFF	TGCAGTGCTACAGGGGTCAATGAGCAGTTCTTC	-	TRBV20-1	TRBJ2-1
CASGSWGGSPFTDTQYF	TGTGCCAGCGGCTCTTGGGGGGGGTCGCCCTTCACAGATACGCAGTATTTT	TRBD2	TRBV9	TRBJ2-3
CASSLDRSVRRGVSHEQYF	TGTGCCAGCAGCTTAGATCGTTCGGTACGCCGGGGGGTATCCCACGAGCAGTACTTC	TRBD2	TRBV11-2	TRBJ2-7
CASSLRAGPTDTQYF	TGTGCTAGCAGCTTAAGAGCGGGGCCCACAGATACGCAGTATTTT	TRBD2	TRBV7-7	TRBJ2-3
CASGRDTYNEQFF	TGTGCCAGCGGACGGGATACGTACAATGAGCAGTTCTTC	-	TRBV6-5	TRBJ2-1
CASSTSGGASEQYF	TGTGCCAGCAGCACTAGCGGGGGGGCTTCCGAGCAGTACTTC	TRBD2	TRBV7-3	TRBJ2-7
CASSPPGGEQYF	TGTGCCAGCTCACCACCGGGAGGCGAGCAGTACTTC	-	TRBV18	TRBJ2-7
CASSFSYNEQFF	TGTGCCAGCAGTTTTAGTTACAATGAGCAGTTCTTC	-	TRBV28	TRBJ2-1
CASSAGVATNYGYTF	TGCGCCAGCAGCGCCGGCGTAGCCACAAACTATGGCTACACCTTC	-	TRBV5-1	TRBJ1-2
CAWSVGGRGQPQHF	TGTGCCTGGAGTGTAGGGGGAAGGGGACAGCCCCAGCATTTT	-	TRBV30	TRBJ1-5
CASSHTTGVQPQHF	TGCGCCAGCAGCCATACTACAGGGGTTCAGCCCCAGCATTTT	TRBD1	TRBV5-1	TRBJ1-5
CAWSVKWESSYEQYF	TGTGCCTGGAGCGTAAAGTGGGAGAGCTCCTACGAGCAGTACTTC	-	TRBV30	TRBJ2-7
CASSLFVTSSGANVLTF	TGTGCCAGCAGCTTGTTCGTGACATCTTCTGGGGCCAACGTCCTGACTTTC	-	TRBV5-8	TRBJ2-6
CASSAVTDNTGELFF	TGTGCCAGCAGTGCAGTGACAGACAACACCGGGGAGCTGTTTTTT	-	TRBV6-1	TRBJ2-2
CASSLAGGIEAFF	TGCGCCAGCAGCTTGGCCGGGGGTATTGAAGCTTTCTTT	-	TRBV5-1	TRBJ1-1
CASSSGQGTEAFF	TGCGCCAGCAGTTCTGGACAGGGCACAGAGGCTTTCTTT	TRBD1	TRBV4-1	TRBJ1-1
CSVWTGGNQPQHF	TGCAGCGTCTGGACAGGGGGCAATCAGCCCCAGCATTTT	TRBD1	TRBV29-1	TRBJ1-5
CASSREGVYGHTF	TGTGCCAGCAGTCGGGAGGGGGTTTATGGCCACACCTTC	-	TRBV25-1	TRBJ1-2
CASSALLNTGELFF	TGTGCCAGCAGCGCGCTACTAAACACCGGGGAGCTGTTTTTT	-	TRBV14	TRBJ2-2
CASTDSQETQYF	TGCGCCAGCACCGACAGCCAAGAGACCCAGTACTTC	-	TRBV5-1	TRBJ2-5
CASSLVGGRNTGELFF	TGTGCCAGCAGCTTAGTGGGAGGGCGAAACACCGGGGAGCTGTTTTTT	TRBD2	TRBV7-2	TRBJ2-2
CASSFASGSTDTQYF	TGTGCCAGCAGTTTCGCTAGCGGTTCCACAGATACGCAGTATTTT	TRBD2	TRBV28	TRBJ2-3
CASSVAEGNTIYF	TGTGCCAGCAGCGTAGCTGAGGGAAACACCATATATTTT	-	TRBV9	TRBJ1-3
CAWSTELGQPQHF	TGTGCCTGGAGTACGGAACTAGGGCAGCCCCAGCATTTT	-	TRBV30	TRBJ1-5
CASSQKDFQETQYF	TGTGCCAGCAGCCAAAAAGACTTCCAAGAGACCCAGTACTTC	-	TRBV14	TRBJ2-5
CASSVNEAGNSYEQYF	TGTGCCAGCAGCGTAAATGAAGCGGGGAACTCCTACGAGCAGTACTTC	TRBD2	TRBV9	TRBJ2-7
CASSQRAGAPYEQYF	TGCGCCAGCAGCCAGCGAGCGGGAGCCCCCTACGAGCAGTACTTC	TRBD2	TRBV4-1	TRBJ2-7